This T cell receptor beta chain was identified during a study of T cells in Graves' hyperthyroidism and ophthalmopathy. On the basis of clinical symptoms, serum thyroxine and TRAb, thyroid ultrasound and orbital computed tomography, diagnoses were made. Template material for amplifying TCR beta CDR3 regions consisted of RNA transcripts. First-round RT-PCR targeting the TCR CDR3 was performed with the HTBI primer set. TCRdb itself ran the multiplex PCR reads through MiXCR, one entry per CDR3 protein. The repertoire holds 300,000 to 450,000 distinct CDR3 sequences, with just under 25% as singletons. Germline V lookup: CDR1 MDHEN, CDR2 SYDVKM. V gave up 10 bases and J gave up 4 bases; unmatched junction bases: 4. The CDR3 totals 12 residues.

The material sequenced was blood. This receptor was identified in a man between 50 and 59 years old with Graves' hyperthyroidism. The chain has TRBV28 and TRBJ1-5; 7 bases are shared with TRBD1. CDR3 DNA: TGTGCCACCCTGACAGGGAATCAGCCCCAGCATTTT. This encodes CATLTGNQPQHF.